A single sample gave rise to the 3 T cell receptor beta chains below, sequenced in a study of OX40 agonist ivuxolimab in advanced cancers. Generated by immunoSEQ multiplex PCR, the TCRdb table keeps only in-frame clones and is missing some. The repertoire has around 70,000 clones, 75% to 90% of them found once; the top ten carry 4%. The source material was CD4+ or CD8+ T cells sorted from blood, sampled in a trial of the OX40 agonist ivuxolimab. These receptors originate from an adult with an advanced solid tumor such as melanoma, head and neck, liver or kidney cancer.

The V call is TRBV2, the J call TRBJ1-2; D uncertain. The CDR3 sequence is 12 residues long. Between the trimmed V and J ends, which lost 10 bases and 4 bases, there was a span of 13 bases. CDR1 SNHLY and CDR2 FYNNEI come from the germline V gene. CDR3 amino acids: CAILWGIYGYTF. DNA for the CDR3: TGTGCCATTCTTTGGGGTATCTATGGCTACACCTTC.

The chain combines TRBV6-5 with TRBJ2-7, with TRBD1 matching 10 bases. The CDR3 is made up of 14 amino acids. Germline V gene lookup returns CDR1 MNHEY and CDR2 SVGAGI. V gave up 5 bases and J gave up 2 bases; unmatched junction bases: 3. The CDR3 DNA follows: TGTGCCAGCAGTGGAGGGACAGGGGCCTACGAGCAGTACTTC. It codes for CASSGGTGAYEQYF.

The rearrangement joins TRBV5-1 to TRBJ1-4; 8 bases are shared with TRBD1. The V and J ends lost 3 bases and 8 bases, in that order; junction bases with no gene match: 3. The germline CDR1 and CDR2 sequences are SGHRS and YFSETQ. The CDR3 spans 13 residues. In DNA form, the CDR3 reads TGCGCCAGCAGCTCGGGACAGGCAGAAAAACTGTTTTTT. This gives the protein CASSSGQAEKLFF.